The subject of this entry is one TCR beta chain. Its specificity is not known. The protocol was immunoSEQ multiplex PCR, while the TCRdb copy is restricted to in-frame clones and leaves out a portion. Here the sample spans some 180,000 clones, about 92% being singletons. These data belong to a study of T cell responses to AZD1222 COVID-19 vaccine. Study conclusions and caveats: Donors were mostly white British, more females; clonal diversity possibly underestimated.

From germline, CDR1 is MDHEN and CDR2 SYDVKM. The CDR3 runs 15 residues. V was cut by 4 bases and J by 6 bases, with 18 bases left in between. The origin of this receptor is an adult who received the MenACWY meningococcal vaccine as a control. Sequenced here: peripheral blood, sampled 28 days after the second dose of the MenACWY control vaccine. V usage is TRBV28 and J usage is TRBJ1-2; D possibly corresponds to TRBD1 (6 bases). The CDR3 protein is CASSYPRGPLHGYTF. The CDR3 coding sequence is TGTGCCAGCAGTTACCCCAGGGGTCCCCTCCATGGCTACACCTTC.